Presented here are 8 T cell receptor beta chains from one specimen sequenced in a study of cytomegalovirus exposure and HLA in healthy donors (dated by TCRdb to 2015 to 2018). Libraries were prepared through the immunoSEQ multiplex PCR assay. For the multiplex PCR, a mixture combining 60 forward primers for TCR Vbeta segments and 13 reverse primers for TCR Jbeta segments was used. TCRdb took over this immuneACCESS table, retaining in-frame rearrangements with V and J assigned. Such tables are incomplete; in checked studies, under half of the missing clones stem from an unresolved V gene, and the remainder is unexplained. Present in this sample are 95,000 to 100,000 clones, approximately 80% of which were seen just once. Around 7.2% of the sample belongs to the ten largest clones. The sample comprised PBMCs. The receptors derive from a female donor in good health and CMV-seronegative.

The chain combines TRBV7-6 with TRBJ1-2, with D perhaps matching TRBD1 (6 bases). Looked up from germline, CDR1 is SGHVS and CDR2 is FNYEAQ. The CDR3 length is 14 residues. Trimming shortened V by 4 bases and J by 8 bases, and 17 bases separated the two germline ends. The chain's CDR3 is CASSYSTGVEGYTF. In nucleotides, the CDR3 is TGTGCCAGCAGCTACTCGACAGGCGTTGAGGGCTACACCTTC.

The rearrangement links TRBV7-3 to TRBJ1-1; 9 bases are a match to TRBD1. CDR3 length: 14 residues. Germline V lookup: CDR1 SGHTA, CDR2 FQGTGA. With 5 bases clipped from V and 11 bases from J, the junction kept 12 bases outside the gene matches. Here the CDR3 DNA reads TGTGCCAGCAGCCAAACAGGGGGCTCAAGTTGGGCTTTCTTT. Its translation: CASSQTGGSSWAFF.

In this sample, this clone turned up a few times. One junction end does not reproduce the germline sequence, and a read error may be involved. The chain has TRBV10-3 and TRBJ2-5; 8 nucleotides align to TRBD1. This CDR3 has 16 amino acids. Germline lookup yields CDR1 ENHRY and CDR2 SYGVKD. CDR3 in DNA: TGTGCCTTCAGGGGGCGCCCCGGGTGGTCCCAAGAGACCCAGTACTTC. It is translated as CAFRGRPGWSQETQYF.

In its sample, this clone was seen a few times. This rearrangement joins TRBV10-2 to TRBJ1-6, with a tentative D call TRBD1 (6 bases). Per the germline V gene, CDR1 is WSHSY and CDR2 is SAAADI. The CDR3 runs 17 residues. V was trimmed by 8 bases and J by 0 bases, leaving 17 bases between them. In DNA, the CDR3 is TGCGCCAGCCACGAAACAGGGAAAAGCTCCTATAATTCACCCCTCCACTTT. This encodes CASHETGKSSYNSPLHF.

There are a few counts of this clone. The CDR3 bases are TGTGCCAGCAGCCTCTCAGGGGTAGCGGGTACAGATACGCAGTATTTT. This gives the protein CASSLSGVAGTDTQYF. The chain couples TRBV11-3 to TRBJ2-3, with D possibly being TRBD2 (7 bases). Looked up from germline, CDR1 is SGHNT and CDR2 is YENEEA. The CDR3 extends over 16 amino acids. Trimming removed 5 bases from V and 3 bases from J, with 18 bases in between.

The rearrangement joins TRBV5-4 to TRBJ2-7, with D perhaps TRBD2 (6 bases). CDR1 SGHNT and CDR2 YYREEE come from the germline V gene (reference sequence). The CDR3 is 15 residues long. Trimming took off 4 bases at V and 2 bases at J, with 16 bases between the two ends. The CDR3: CASSPSVAEPYEQYF. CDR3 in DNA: TGTGCCAGCAGCCCCTCAGTAGCGGAGCCCTACGAGCAGTACTTC. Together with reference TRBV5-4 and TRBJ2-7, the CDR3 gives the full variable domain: ETGVTQSPTHLIKTRGQQVTLRCSSQSGHNTVSWYQQALGQGPQFIFQYYREEENGRGNFPPRFSGLQFPNYSSELNVNALELDDSALYLCASSPSVAEPYEQYFGPGTRLTVT.

This CDR3 reads CASSTTGGTEAFF. For the CDR3, the DNA is TGTGCCAGCAGCACGACAGGGGGAACTGAAGCTTTCTTT. J is TRBJ1-1 and V is TRBV7-9; 9 bases are shared with TRBD1. This CDR3 is built from 13 residues. Germline V CDR1 and CDR2: SEHNR, FQNEAQ (reference sequence). J gave up 5 bases and V 5 bases, and 3 bases lay outside the gene matches.

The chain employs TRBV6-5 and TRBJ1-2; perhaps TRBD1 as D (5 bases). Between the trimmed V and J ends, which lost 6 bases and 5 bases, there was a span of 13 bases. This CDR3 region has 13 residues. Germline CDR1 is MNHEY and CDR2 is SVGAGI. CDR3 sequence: CASSTGGVYGYTF. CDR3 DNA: TGTGCCAGCAGCACTGGGGGGGTTTATGGCTACACCTTC.